The T cell receptor (beta chain) under discussion was sequenced for a study of blood T cell repertoires in COVID-19. As for the study in general: The samples span acute and convalescent COVID-19 from the United States, Italy and Spain. The cDNA or gDNA used as material had been derived from T cells, B-cell-depleted T cells, or PBMCs.

After removal of 3 bases from V and 10 bases from J, the junction contained 10 bases not matched to a gene. CDR1 and CDR2 (germline): SGHDN, FVKESK. This CDR3 has 15 amino acids. Original processing notes: By means of reference gene primer amplification, nucleated cell counts were estimated. Clones were read by immunoSEQ multiplex PCR, and TCRdb kept only the in-frame ones, dropping some. V and J calls and clone size are given by that table; D and trimming were obtained from the DNA. Among more than 80,000 clones listed, roughly four fifths were seen once. Sequencing was carried out using peripheral blood. This sequence was found in a woman in her seventies with acute or convalescent COVID-19. The J gene is TRBJ2-1, the V gene TRBV14; TRBD1 agrees at 9 bases. The CDR3 region is CASSQGTGPAWEQFF. The CDR3 DNA reads TGTGCCAGCAGCCAGGGGACAGGGCCTGCATGGGAGCAGTTCTTC.